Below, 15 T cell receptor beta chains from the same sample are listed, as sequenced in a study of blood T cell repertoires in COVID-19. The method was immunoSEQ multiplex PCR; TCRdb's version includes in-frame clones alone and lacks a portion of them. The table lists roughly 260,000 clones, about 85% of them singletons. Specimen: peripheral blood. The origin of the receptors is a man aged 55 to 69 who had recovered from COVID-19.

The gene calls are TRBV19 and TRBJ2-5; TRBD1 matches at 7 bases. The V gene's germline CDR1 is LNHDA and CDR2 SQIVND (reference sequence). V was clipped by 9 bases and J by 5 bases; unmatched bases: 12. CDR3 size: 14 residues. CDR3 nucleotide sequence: TGTGCCAGCCAACCCGACAGGGCCCATGAGACCCAGTACTTC. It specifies CASQPDRAHETQYF.

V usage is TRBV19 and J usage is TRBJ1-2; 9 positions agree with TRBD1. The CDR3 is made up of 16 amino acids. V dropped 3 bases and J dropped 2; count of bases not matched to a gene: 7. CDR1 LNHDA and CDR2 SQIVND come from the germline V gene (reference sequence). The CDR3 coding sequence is TGTGCCAGTAGTATCGGGGCCGGACAGGGGAACTATGGCTACACCTTC. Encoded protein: CASSIGAGQGNYGYTF.

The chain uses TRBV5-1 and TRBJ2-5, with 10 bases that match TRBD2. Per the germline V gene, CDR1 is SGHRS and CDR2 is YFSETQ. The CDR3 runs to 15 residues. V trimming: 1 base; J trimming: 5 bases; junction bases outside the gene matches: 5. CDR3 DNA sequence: TGCGCCAGCAGCTTGACCTTACTAGCGGGGGAGACCCAGTACTTC. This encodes CASSLTLLAGETQYF.

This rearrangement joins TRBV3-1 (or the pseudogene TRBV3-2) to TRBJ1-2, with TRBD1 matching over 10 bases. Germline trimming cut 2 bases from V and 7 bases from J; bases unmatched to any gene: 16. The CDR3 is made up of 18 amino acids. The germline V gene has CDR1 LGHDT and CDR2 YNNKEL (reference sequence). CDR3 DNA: TGTGCCAGCAGCCAATGGGTAGCGTCCCGGGACAGGGGTAGTGGCTACACCTTC. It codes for CASSQWVASRDRGSGYTF.

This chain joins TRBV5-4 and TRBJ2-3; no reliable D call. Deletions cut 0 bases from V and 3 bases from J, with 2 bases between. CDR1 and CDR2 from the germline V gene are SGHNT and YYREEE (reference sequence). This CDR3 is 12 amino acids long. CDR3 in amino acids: CASSLATDTQYF. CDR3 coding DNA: TGTGCCAGCAGCTTGGCAACAGATACGCAGTATTTT.

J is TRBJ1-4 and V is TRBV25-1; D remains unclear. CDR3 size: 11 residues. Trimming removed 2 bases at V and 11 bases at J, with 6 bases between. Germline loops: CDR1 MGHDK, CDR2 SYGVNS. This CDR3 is CASSEERKLFF. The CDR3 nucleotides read TGTGCCAGCAGTGAAGAGAGGAAACTGTTTTTT.

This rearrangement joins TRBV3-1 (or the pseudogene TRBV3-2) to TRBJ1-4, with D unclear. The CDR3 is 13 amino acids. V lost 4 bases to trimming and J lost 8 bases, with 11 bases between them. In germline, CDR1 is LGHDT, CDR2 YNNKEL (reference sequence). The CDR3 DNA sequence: TGTGCCAGCAGCCTACTTGCCACCGAAAAACTGTTTTTT. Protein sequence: CASSLLATEKLFF.

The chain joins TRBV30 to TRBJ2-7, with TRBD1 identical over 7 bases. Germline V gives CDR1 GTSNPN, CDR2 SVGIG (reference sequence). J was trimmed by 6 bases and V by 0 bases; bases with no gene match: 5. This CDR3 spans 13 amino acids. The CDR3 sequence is CAWSVNRQGEQYF. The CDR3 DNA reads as TGTGCCTGGAGTGTAAACAGACAGGGCGAGCAGTACTTC.

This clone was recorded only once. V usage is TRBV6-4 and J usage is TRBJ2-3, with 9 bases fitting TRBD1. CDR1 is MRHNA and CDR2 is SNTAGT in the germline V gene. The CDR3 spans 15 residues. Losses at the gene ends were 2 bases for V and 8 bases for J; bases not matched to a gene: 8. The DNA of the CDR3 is TGTGCCAGCAGTGACCTGGGACAGGGCTTTGGTACGCAGTATTTT. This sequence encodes CASSDLGQGFGTQYF.

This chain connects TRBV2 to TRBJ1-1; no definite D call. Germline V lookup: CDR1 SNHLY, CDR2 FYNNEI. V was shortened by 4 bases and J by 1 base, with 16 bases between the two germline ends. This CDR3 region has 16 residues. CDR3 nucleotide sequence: TGTGCCAGCAGTGGTCGAGGACCCCGGGGGAACACTGAAGCTTTCTTT. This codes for CASSGRGPRGNTEAFF.

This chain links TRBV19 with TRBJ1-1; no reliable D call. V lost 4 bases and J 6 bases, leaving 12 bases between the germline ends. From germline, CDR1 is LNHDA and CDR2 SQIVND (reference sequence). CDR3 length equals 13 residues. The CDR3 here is CASSTQDRAEAFF. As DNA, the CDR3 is TGTGCCAGTAGTACGCAGGATCGCGCTGAAGCTTTCTTT.

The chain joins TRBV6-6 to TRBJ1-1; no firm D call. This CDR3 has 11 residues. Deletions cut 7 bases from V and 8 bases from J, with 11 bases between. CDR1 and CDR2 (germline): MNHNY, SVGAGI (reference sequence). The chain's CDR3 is CASTPVTEAFF. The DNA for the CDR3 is TGTGCCAGCACCCCAGTAACGGAAGCTTTCTTT.

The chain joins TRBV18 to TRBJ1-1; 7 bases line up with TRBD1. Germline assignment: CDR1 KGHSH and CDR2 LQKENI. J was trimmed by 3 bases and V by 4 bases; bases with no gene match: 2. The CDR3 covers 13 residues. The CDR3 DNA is TGTGCCAGCTCACTTCAGGGGGACACTGAAGCTTTCTTT. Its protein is CASSLQGDTEAFF.

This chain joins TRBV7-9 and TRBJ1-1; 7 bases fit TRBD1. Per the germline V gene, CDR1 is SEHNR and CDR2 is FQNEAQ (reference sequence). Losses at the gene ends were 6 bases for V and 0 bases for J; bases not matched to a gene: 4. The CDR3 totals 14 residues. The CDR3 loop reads CASSRDRVNTEAFF. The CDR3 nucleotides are TGTGCCAGCAGTCGCGACAGGGTGAACACTGAAGCTTTCTTT.

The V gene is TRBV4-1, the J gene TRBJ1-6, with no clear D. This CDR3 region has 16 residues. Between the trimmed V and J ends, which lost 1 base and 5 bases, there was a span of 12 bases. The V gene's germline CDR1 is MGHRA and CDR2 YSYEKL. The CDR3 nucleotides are TGCGCCAGCAGCCAAGTACGCGCGGTGAATAATTCACCCCTCCACTTT. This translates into CASSQVRAVNNSPLHF.